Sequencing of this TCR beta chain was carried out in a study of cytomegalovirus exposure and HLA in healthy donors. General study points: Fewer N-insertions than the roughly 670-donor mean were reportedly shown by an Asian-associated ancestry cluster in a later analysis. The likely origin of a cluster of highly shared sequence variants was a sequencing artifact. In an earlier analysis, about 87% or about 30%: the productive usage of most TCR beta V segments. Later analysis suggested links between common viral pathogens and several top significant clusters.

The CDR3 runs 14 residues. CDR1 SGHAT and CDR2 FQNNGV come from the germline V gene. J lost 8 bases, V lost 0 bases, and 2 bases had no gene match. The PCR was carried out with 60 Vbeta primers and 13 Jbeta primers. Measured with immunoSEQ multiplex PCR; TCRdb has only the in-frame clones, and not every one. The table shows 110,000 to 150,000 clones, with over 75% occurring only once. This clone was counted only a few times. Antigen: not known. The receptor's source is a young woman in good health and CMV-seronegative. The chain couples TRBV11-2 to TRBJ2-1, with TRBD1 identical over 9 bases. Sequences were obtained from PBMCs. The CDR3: CASSLDRTGDEQFF. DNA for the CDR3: TGTGCCAGCAGCTTAGATCGGACAGGGGATGAGCAGTTCTTC.